This TCR beta chain was captured in a study of patients and donors after allogeneic stem cell transplantation. This clonotype was observed a handful of times. MiXCR was run by TCRdb on the RT-PCR reads, yielding one entry per CDR3 protein. The data hold approximately 160,000 distinct CDR3 sequences, with 30% observed a single time. The ends were cut back, 0 bases at V and 1 base at J, with 16 bases in the middle. The CDR3 length is 17 residues. CDR1 and CDR2 (germline): MNHNY, SVGAGI (reference sequence). V gene TRBV6-6 combines with J gene TRBJ2-7; D remains ambiguous. The source material was blood, either unsorted or a sorted T cell fraction (not recorded which). The TCR comes from a human donor who was either an allogeneic HSCT recipient or a stem cell or donor lymphocyte infusion donor (not recorded which). It is not recorded whose cells these are; they may come from a transplant donor. CDR3 sequence (DNA): TGTGCCAGCAGTTACTCTTCTCGGGCAGTAGTTTCCTACGAGCAGTACTTC. Translated, it gives CASSYSSRAVVSYEQYF.